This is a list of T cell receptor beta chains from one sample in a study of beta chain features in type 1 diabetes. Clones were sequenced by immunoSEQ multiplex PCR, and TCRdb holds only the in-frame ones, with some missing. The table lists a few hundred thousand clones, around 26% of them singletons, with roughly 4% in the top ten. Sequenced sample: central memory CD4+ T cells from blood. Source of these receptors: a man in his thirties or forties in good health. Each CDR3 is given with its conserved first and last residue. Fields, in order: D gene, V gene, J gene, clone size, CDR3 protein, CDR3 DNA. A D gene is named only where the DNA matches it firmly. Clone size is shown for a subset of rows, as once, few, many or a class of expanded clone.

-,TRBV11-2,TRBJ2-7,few,CASSLVPDKSYEQYF,TGTGCCAGCAGCTTAGTACCGGACAAGTCCTACGAGCAGTACTTC
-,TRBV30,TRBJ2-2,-,CAWRDAGELFF,TGTGCCTGGAGGGACGCCGGGGAGCTGTTTTTT
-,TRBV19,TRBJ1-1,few,CASRTLDRTEAFF,TGTGCCAGTAGGACCTTGGACAGAACTGAAGCTTTCTTT
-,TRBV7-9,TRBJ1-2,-,CASTRWDMANYGYTF,TGTGCCAGCACCCGTTGGGACATGGCCAACTATGGCTACACCTTC
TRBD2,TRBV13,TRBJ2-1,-,CASTYYRRRGSYNEQFF,TGTGCCAGCACCTACTACAGGAGGCGGGGGAGCTACAATGAGCAGTTCTTC
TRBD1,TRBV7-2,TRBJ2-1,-,CASSPRQGVGGNEQFF,TGTGCCAGCAGCCCCCGACAGGGAGTAGGGGGCAATGAGCAGTTCTTC
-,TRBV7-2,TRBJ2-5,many,CASSLRHRASGETQYF,TGTGCCAGCAGCTTACGGCATCGAGCGAGCGGGGAGACCCAGTACTTC
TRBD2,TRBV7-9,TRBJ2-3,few,CASARRLAGGNENTDTQYF,TGTGCCAGCGCCAGACGCCTAGCGGGAGGCAACGAGAACACAGATACGCAGTATTTT
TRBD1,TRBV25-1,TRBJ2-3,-,CASSESKVRGSTDTQYF,TGTGCCAGCAGTGAATCCAAGGTCAGGGGGAGCACAGATACGCAGTATTTT
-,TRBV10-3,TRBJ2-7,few,CAISVDIYEQYF,TGTGCCATCAGTGTAGACATCTACGAGCAGTACTTC
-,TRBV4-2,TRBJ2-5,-,CASSQEWGETQYF,TGTGCCAGCAGCCAAGAGTGGGGGGAGACCCAGTACTTC
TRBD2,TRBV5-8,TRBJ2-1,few,CASSLGVAGSYNEQFF,TGTGCCAGCAGCTTGGGGGTAGCGGGATCCTACAATGAGCAGTTCTTC
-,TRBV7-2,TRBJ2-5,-,CASSLGIQETQYF,TGTGCCAGCAGCTTAGGGATTCAAGAGACCCAGTACTTC
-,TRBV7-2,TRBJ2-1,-,CASSPDGIYNEQFF,TGTGCCAGCAGCCCGGACGGGATATACAATGAGCAGTTCTTC
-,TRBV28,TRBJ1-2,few,CASSLGSGNYGYTF,TGTGCCAGCAGCCTTGGGAGTGGTAACTATGGCTACACCTTC
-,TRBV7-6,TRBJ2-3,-,CASSPSIRRGDTQYF,TGTGCCAGCAGCCCCAGTATTCGTCGGGGAGATACGCAGTATTTT
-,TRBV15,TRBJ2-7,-,CATSRAPEPYEQYF,TGTGCCACCAGCAGAGCTCCGGAACCCTACGAGCAGTACTTC